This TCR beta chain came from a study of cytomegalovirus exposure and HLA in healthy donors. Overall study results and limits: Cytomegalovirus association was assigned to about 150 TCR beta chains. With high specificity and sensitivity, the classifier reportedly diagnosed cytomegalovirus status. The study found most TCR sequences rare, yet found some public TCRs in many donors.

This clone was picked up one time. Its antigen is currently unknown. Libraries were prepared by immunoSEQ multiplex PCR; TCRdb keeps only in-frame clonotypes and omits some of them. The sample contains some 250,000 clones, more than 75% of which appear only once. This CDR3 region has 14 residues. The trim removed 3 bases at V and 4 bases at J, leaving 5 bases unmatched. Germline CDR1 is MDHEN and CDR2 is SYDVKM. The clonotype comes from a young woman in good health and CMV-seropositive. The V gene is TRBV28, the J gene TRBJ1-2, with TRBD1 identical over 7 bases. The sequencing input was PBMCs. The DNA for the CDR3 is TGTGCCAGCAGTTTGCCGGGACAGCTCTATGGCTACACCTTC. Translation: CASSLPGQLYGYTF.